The clone carrying this T cell receptor (beta chain) was seen only a few times. Its antigen is unidentified. Caucasian individuals from Russia who were healthy and aged about 6 to 100 acted as donors. The data were taken from a study of blood T cells in healthy people across ages. Study-level points and caveats: Using unsorted PBMCs precluded a conclusive naive versus antigen-experienced comparison. The long-lived group displayed more naive CD4+ cells, plus higher diversity, than the aged donors did.

With a J-beta primer mix and a sample-barcoded 5' primer, a second PCR ran 7 to 11 cycles. MiXCR, applied by TCRdb to the 5' RACE reads, yields one record per CDR3 protein. The sample gives 700,000 to 900,000 distinct CDR3 sequences, about 48% of which show up once; about 38% is in the top ten. The sequence derives from an elderly man in good health. Sequenced sample: blood.

The CDR3 reads CAWSKGANYGYTF. Written as DNA, the CDR3 is TGTGCCTGGAGCAAAGGGGCTAACTATGGCTACACCTTC. This rearrangement joins TRBV30 to TRBJ1-2; weak D call: TRBD1 (5 bases). This CDR3 has 13 residues. Germline values: CDR1 GTSNPN, CDR2 SVGIG (reference sequence). Trimming removed 3 bases from V and 0 bases from J, with 8 bases in between.